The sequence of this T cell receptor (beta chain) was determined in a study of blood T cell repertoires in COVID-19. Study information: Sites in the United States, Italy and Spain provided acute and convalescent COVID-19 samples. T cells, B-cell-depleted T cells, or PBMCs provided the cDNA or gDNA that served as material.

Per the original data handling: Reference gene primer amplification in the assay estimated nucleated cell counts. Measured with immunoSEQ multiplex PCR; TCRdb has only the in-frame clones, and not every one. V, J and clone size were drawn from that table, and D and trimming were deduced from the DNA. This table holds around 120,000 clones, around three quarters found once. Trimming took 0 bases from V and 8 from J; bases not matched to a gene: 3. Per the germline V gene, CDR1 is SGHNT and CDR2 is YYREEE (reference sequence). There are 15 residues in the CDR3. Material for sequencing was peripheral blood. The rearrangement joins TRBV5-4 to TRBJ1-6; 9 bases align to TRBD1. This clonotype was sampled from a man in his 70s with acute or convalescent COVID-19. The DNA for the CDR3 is TGTGCCAGCAGCTTGGCTCGGGACAGGGATTCACCCCTCCACTTT. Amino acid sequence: CASSLARDRDSPLHF.